These 2 T cell receptor beta chains were all obtained from the same sample, sequenced in a study of chemoradiotherapy in HPV16-positive cancers. Profiling relied on immunoSEQ multiplex PCR, and the TCRdb table lists in-frame clones only, not all of them. The profile covers a few thousand clones, with 74% appearing a single time and around 8.9% taken by the ten largest. The sample here was tumor tissue, taken from a patient who underwent chemoradiotherapy. All receptors come from a human donor with HPV-associated anogenital cancer.

The chain uses TRBV19 and TRBJ1-4; the match to TRBD1 covers 7 bases. The ends lost 6 bases at V and 8 bases at J; junction bases unmatched: 9. The CDR3 length is 14 residues. Per germline, CDR1 LNHDA and CDR2 SQIVND (reference sequence). Here the CDR3 DNA reads TGTGCCAGTAGCCACACGGGACAGAGAGAAAAACTGTTTTTT. Its protein product is CASSHTGQREKLFF.

The chain is built from TRBV5-8 and TRBJ2-5; TRBD2 aligns across 8 bases. The ends lost 0 bases at V and 5 bases at J; junction bases unmatched: 12. From germline, CDR1 is SGHTS and CDR2 YDEGEE. The CDR3 is 17 amino acids. CDR3 sequence: CASSLGTSIRLTETQYF. CDR3 sequence (DNA): TGTGCCAGCAGCTTGGGGACTAGCATCCGGTTGACGGAGACCCAGTACTTC.